Listed below are T cell receptor beta chains from one sample, sequenced in a study of OX40 agonist ivuxolimab in advanced cancers. Sequencing used immunoSEQ multiplex PCR; TCRdb keeps in-frame clones, though not all of them. The sample records about 53,000 clones, approximately 88% being singletons. The material sequenced was CD4+ or CD8+ T cells sorted from blood, taken in a trial of the OX40 agonist ivuxolimab. The receptors come from an adult with an advanced solid tumor such as melanoma, head and neck, liver or kidney cancer. Both conserved end residues are part of each CDR3. Each record gives: CDR3 protein, CDR3 DNA, clone size, V gene, D gene, J gene. A D gene is named only where the DNA matches it firmly. Size is stated for part of the rows, as once, few or many counts, or as a class when the clone is expanded.

CDR3 protein: CASSQDVVAVVGKLFF
CDR3 DNA: TGTGCCAGCAGCCAAGATGTTGTGGCGGTTGTGGGAAAACTGTTTTTT
clone size: -
V gene: TRBV14
D gene: -
J gene: TRBJ1-4

CDR3 protein: CASSRFQDRDNEQFF
CDR3 DNA: TGTGCCAGTTCCCGATTTCAGGACAGGGACAATGAGCAGTTCTTC
clone size: -
V gene: TRBV7-9
D gene: TRBD1
J gene: TRBJ2-1

CDR3 protein: CASARGSGNTIYF
CDR3 DNA: TGTGCCAGCGCCCGGGGCTCTGGAAACACCATATATTTT
clone size: -
V gene: TRBV27
D gene: -
J gene: TRBJ1-3

CDR3 protein: CASRDVSGLSYEQYF
CDR3 DNA: TGTGCCAGCAGGGACGTCTCGGGGCTATCCTACGAGCAGTACTTC
clone size: -
V gene: TRBV28
D gene: -
J gene: TRBJ2-7

CDR3 protein: CASSAGGGTEAFF
CDR3 DNA: TGTGCCAGCAGTGCAGGGGGAGGGACTGAAGCTTTCTTT
clone size: -
V gene: TRBV6-1
D gene: TRBD1
J gene: TRBJ1-1

CDR3 protein: CSVEVQGTNYGYTF
CDR3 DNA: TGCAGCGTTGAAGTCCAGGGAACAAACTATGGCTACACCTTC
clone size: -
V gene: TRBV29-1
D gene: -
J gene: TRBJ1-2

CDR3 protein: CASSLNVKGSSQYF
CDR3 DNA: TGTGCCAGCAGCTTAAACGTAAAGGGATCGTCCCAGTACTTC
clone size: -
V gene: TRBV7-3
D gene: -
J gene: TRBJ2-5

CDR3 protein: CASSVGGSNQPQHF
CDR3 DNA: TGTGCCAGCAGTGTGGGGGGATCAAATCAGCCCCAGCATTTT
clone size: -
V gene: TRBV6-5
D gene: -
J gene: TRBJ1-5

CDR3 protein: CASSLSHSGNTIYF
CDR3 DNA: TGTGCCAGCAGTTTATCCCACTCTGGAAACACCATATATTTT
clone size: -
V gene: TRBV28
D gene: -
J gene: TRBJ1-3

CDR3 protein: CASSQGTSGRSSSYNEQFF
CDR3 DNA: TGTGCCAGCAGCCAGGGGACTAGCGGGAGGTCGAGCTCCTACAATGAGCAGTTCTTC
clone size: -
V gene: TRBV5-5
D gene: TRBD2
J gene: TRBJ2-1

CDR3 protein: CASSPGWGYEQYF
CDR3 DNA: TGTGCCAGCTCACCGGGATGGGGTTACGAGCAGTACTTC
clone size: -
V gene: TRBV18
D gene: -
J gene: TRBJ2-7

CDR3 protein: CASSIQNTGELFF
CDR3 DNA: TGTGCCAGTAGTATACAGAACACCGGGGAGCTGTTTTTT
clone size: -
V gene: TRBV19
D gene: -
J gene: TRBJ2-2

CDR3 protein: CASSFGGGTQYF
CDR3 DNA: TGTGCCAGCAGCTTCGGCGGGGGTACGCAGTATTTT
clone size: -
V gene: TRBV13
D gene: TRBD2
J gene: TRBJ2-3

CDR3 protein: CASSFPRGQSTDTQYF
CDR3 DNA: TGTGCCAGCAGCTTCCCCCGGGGCCAGAGCACAGATACGCAGTATTTT
clone size: -
V gene: TRBV5-4
D gene: -
J gene: TRBJ2-3

CDR3 protein: CASSSEERAYGYTF
CDR3 DNA: TGTGCCAGCAGTTCAGAAGAAAGGGCCTATGGCTACACCTTC
clone size: -
V gene: TRBV25-1
D gene: -
J gene: TRBJ1-2

CDR3 protein: CASSYEGQIQETQYF
CDR3 DNA: TGTGCCAGCAGTTACGAGGGACAAATACAAGAGACCCAGTACTTC
clone size: -
V gene: TRBV6-6
D gene: -
J gene: TRBJ2-5

CDR3 protein: CASSIGGVVGLLREQFF
CDR3 DNA: TGTGCCAGCAGCATAGGGGGGGTCGTGGGACTCCTCAGGGAGCAGTTCTTC
clone size: -
V gene: TRBV7-9
D gene: -
J gene: TRBJ2-1

CDR3 protein: CAWSSEPDTQYF
CDR3 DNA: TGTGCCTGGAGTTCAGAGCCAGATACGCAGTATTTT
clone size: -
V gene: TRBV30
D gene: -
J gene: TRBJ2-3

CDR3 protein: CASSRVGSWGTDTQYF
CDR3 DNA: TGTGCCAGCAGCCGTGTTGGATCGTGGGGCACAGATACGCAGTATTTT
clone size: -
V gene: TRBV27
D gene: -
J gene: TRBJ2-3

CDR3 protein: CASSALPGLAGGNEQFF
CDR3 DNA: TGTGCCAGCAGCGCACTGCCGGGACTAGCGGGAGGCAATGAGCAGTTCTTC
clone size: -
V gene: TRBV2
D gene: TRBD2
J gene: TRBJ2-1

CDR3 protein: CASSVGDPSTDTQYF
CDR3 DNA: TGTGCCAGCAGCGTGGGAGACCCTAGCACAGATACGCAGTATTTT
clone size: -
V gene: TRBV2
D gene: -
J gene: TRBJ2-3

CDR3 protein: CASSHVGSEQFF
CDR3 DNA: TGTGCCAGCAGCCACGTCGGCAGTGAGCAGTTCTTC
clone size: -
V gene: TRBV7-2
D gene: -
J gene: TRBJ2-1

CDR3 protein: CASSLSGTGRNTIYF
CDR3 DNA: TGTGCCAGCAGTTTAAGTGGGACAGGGAGAAACACCATATATTTT
clone size: -
V gene: TRBV27
D gene: TRBD1
J gene: TRBJ1-3

CDR3 protein: CAISESLAGAAKNIQYF
CDR3 DNA: TGTGCCATCAGTGAGTCTTTGGCAGGGGCGGCCAAAAACATTCAGTACTTC
clone size: -
V gene: TRBV10-3
D gene: -
J gene: TRBJ2-4

CDR3 protein: CASSVAASGNNEQFF
CDR3 DNA: TGTGCCAGCAGCGTAGCTGCTAGCGGGAACAATGAGCAGTTCTTC
clone size: -
V gene: TRBV9
D gene: TRBD2
J gene: TRBJ2-1

CDR3 protein: CASSWGVDTQYF
CDR3 DNA: TGTGCCAGCAGCTGGGGGGTCGATACGCAGTATTTT
clone size: -
V gene: TRBV7-2
D gene: -
J gene: TRBJ2-3

CDR3 protein: CASSLSVQGRGYTF
CDR3 DNA: TGTGCCAGCAGCTTGTCGGTTCAGGGTAGAGGCTACACCTTC
clone size: -
V gene: TRBV5-6
D gene: -
J gene: TRBJ1-2

CDR3 protein: CASSLEREQYF
CDR3 DNA: TGTGCCAGCAGCTTAGAACGCGAGCAGTACTTC
clone size: -
V gene: TRBV7-9
D gene: -
J gene: TRBJ2-7

CDR3 protein: CSSWKVDTEAFF
CDR3 DNA: TGCAGCAGCTGGAAGGTGGACACTGAAGCTTTCTTT
clone size: -
V gene: TRBV29-1
D gene: -
J gene: TRBJ1-1

CDR3 protein: CASSYQGGSNQPQHF
CDR3 DNA: TGTGCCAGCAGTTACCAGGGGGGCAGCAATCAGCCCCAGCATTTT
clone size: once
V gene: TRBV28
D gene: TRBD1
J gene: TRBJ1-5

CDR3 protein: CASSDRGTNQPQHF
CDR3 DNA: TGTGCCAGCAGTGACCGGGGTACCAATCAGCCCCAGCATTTT
clone size: -
V gene: TRBV6-5
D gene: -
J gene: TRBJ1-5

CDR3 protein: CASSLSGSTSTDTQYF
CDR3 DNA: TGTGCCAGCAGCTTATCAGGGAGCACTAGCACAGATACGCAGTATTTT
clone size: -
V gene: TRBV7-3
D gene: -
J gene: TRBJ2-3

CDR3 protein: CASKPSDSPLHF
CDR3 DNA: TGTGCCAGCAAGCCGTCCGATTCACCCCTCCACTTT
clone size: -
V gene: TRBV25-1
D gene: -
J gene: TRBJ1-6

CDR3 protein: CAADRGSRGDQPQHF
CDR3 DNA: TGTGCGGCGGACAGGGGGAGTCGGGGAGATCAGCCCCAGCATTTT
clone size: -
V gene: TRBV19
D gene: TRBD1
J gene: TRBJ1-5

CDR3 protein: CASRMTGGNQPQHF
CDR3 DNA: TGTGCCAGTAGAATGACAGGGGGCAATCAGCCCCAGCATTTT
clone size: -
V gene: TRBV19
D gene: TRBD1
J gene: TRBJ1-5

CDR3 protein: CASSFSERVYGYTF
CDR3 DNA: TGTGCCAGCAGTTTCTCGGAAAGGGTCTATGGCTACACCTTC
clone size: -
V gene: TRBV27
D gene: -
J gene: TRBJ1-2

CDR3 protein: CASSLAGGSEYEQYF
CDR3 DNA: TGCGCCAGCAGCTTGGCAGGTGGTAGCGAGTACGAGCAGTACTTC
clone size: -
V gene: TRBV5-1
D gene: -
J gene: TRBJ2-7

CDR3 protein: CSVGTAENTGELFF
CDR3 DNA: TGCAGCGTTGGGACGGCCGAGAACACCGGGGAGCTGTTTTTT
clone size: -
V gene: TRBV29-1
D gene: -
J gene: TRBJ2-2

CDR3 protein: CASSWRSNTEAFF
CDR3 DNA: TGTGCCAGCAGTTGGAGGTCGAACACTGAAGCTTTCTTT
clone size: -
V gene: TRBV6-1
D gene: -
J gene: TRBJ1-1

CDR3 protein: CASFPPPGQGATGNEKLFF
CDR3 DNA: TGTGCCAGCTTTCCCCCCCCGGGACAGGGTGCCACGGGTAATGAAAAACTGTTTTTT
clone size: -
V gene: TRBV28
D gene: TRBD1
J gene: TRBJ1-4

CDR3 protein: CSVQATSGYEQYF
CDR3 DNA: TGCAGCGTCCAGGCCACCAGCGGCTACGAGCAGTACTTC
clone size: -
V gene: TRBV29-1
D gene: -
J gene: TRBJ2-7

CDR3 protein: CASSLDRSSNQPQHF
CDR3 DNA: TGTGCCAGCAGCTTAGATAGGAGTAGCAATCAGCCCCAGCATTTT
clone size: -
V gene: TRBV11-2
D gene: -
J gene: TRBJ1-5

CDR3 protein: CASSLNRERSSGNTIYF
CDR3 DNA: TGTGCCAGCAGTTTAAATAGGGAGAGGAGCTCTGGAAACACCATATATTTT
clone size: -
V gene: TRBV27
D gene: -
J gene: TRBJ1-3

CDR3 protein: CASNRRTGMNTQYF
CDR3 DNA: TGTGCCAGCAATCGTCGGACAGGGATGAATACGCAGTATTTT
clone size: -
V gene: TRBV6-6
D gene: TRBD1
J gene: TRBJ2-3

CDR3 protein: CASMGQLYEQYF
CDR3 DNA: TGTGCCAGTATGGGACAGCTATACGAGCAGTACTTC
clone size: -
V gene: TRBV19
D gene: TRBD1
J gene: TRBJ2-7

CDR3 protein: CASSYRWTGAGNTIYF
CDR3 DNA: TGTGCCAGCAGTTACCGATGGACAGGGGCTGGAAACACCATATATTTT
clone size: -
V gene: TRBV6-5
D gene: TRBD1
J gene: TRBJ1-3